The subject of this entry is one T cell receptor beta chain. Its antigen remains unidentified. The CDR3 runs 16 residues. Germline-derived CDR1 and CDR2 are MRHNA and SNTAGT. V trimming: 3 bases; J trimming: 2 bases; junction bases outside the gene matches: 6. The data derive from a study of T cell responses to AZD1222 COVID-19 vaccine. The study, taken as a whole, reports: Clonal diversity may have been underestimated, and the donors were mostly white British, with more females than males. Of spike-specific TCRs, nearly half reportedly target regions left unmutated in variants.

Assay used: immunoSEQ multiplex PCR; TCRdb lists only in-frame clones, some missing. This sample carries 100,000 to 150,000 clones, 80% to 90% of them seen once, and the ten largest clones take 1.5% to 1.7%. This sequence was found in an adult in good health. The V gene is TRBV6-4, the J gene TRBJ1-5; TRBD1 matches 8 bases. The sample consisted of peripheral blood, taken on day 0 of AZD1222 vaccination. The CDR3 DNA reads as TGTGCCAGCAGTGAATCAGGGGGCGGCGGCAATCAGCCCCAGCATTTT. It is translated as CASSESGGGGNQPQHF.